The 28 T cell receptor delta chains listed next were all sequenced from one sample in a study of gamma-delta T cells after stem cell transplantation. TCRdb repeated clone calling on the RT-PCR reads with CATT. The sample yields over 2,500 delta-chain clones, less than 2% seen once. The source material was gamma-delta T cells. These receptors were taken from a human donor. It is not recorded whose cells these are; they may come from a transplant donor.

Comment on this clone: A far larger clone is a single base away, which makes a read error likely. The genes are TRDV2 and TRDJ1; 9 nucleotides match TRDD3. CDR3 length equals 20 residues. CDR1 GEAIGNYY and CDR2 EKD come from the germline V gene. V lost 0 bases, J lost 0 bases, and 16 bases stayed unmatched. The CDR3 DNA reads as TGTGCCTGTGACACCGTACGGATGGGGGATATACTCCAGGACACCGATAAACTCATCTTT. Its protein product is CACDTVRMGDILQDTDKLIF.

Within the sample, this clone is medium-sized. The chain has TRDV2 and TRDJ1, with TRDD3 matching 8 bases. The V gene end was trimmed by 0 bases and the J gene end by 1 base; junction bases not matched to a gene: 12. Germline loops: CDR1 GEAIGNYY, CDR2 EKD. This CDR3 has 18 amino acids. The CDR3 DNA reads as TGTGCCTGTGACACCTTGGAGGGCTGGGGGAGACTCACCGATAAACTCATCTTT. Translation: CACDTLEGWGRLTDKLIF.

This clone was seen more than once but under ten times. This likely traces to a read error, being one base from a far larger clone. At the DNA level, this CDR3 is encoded by other sequences in the same sample as well. This rearrangement joins TRDV2 to TRDJ1, with TRDD3 matching over 13 bases. The length of the CDR3 is 22 residues. Looked up from germline, CDR1 is GEAIGNYY and CDR2 is EKD. The CDR3: CACDQSYWGIRSTPSYTDKLIF. DNA for the CDR3: TGTGCCTGTGACCAATCGTACTGGGGGATACGTAGTACGCCATCGTACACCGACAAACTCATCTTT.

Sample share makes this clone medium-sized. The chain couples TRDV2 to TRDJ1; TRDD3 matches at 8 bases. J lost 3 bases, V lost 3 bases, and 23 bases had no gene match. The CDR3 sequence is 20 residues long. From germline, CDR1 is GEAIGNYY and CDR2 EKD. This chain's CDR3 is CACDPVFLGDVLQLADKLIF. The CDR3 coding sequence is TGTGCCTGTGACCCCGTTTTTCTGGGGGACGTCCTTCAGTTGGCCGATAAACTCATCTTT.

Notes on this clone: This sequence is one base from a far larger clone and is likely a read error. The chain has TRDV2 and TRDJ1, with D possibly TRDD3 on 6 matching bases. V lost 0 bases to trimming and J lost 1 base, with 23 bases between them. Germline V gene lookup returns CDR1 GEAIGNYY and CDR2 EKD. The CDR3 has 19 residues. For the CDR3, the DNA is TGTGCCTGTGACACCGTGGTTACGAATGGGTTGGGGGGCACCGATAAACTCATCTTT. Translated: CACDTVVTNGLGGTDKLIF.

Of note for this clone: A much larger clonotype is one base distant, so this may be a read error. Within the sample, other DNA sequences also encode this same CDR3. The gene calls are TRDV2 and TRDJ1; TRDD3 matches 7 bases. Germline CDR1 and CDR2: GEAIGNYY and EKD. CDR3 size: 16 residues. The CDR3 nucleotides read TGTGCCTGTGACAAGGTGGGGGAATCGTACACCGATAAGCTCATCTTT. As protein: CACDKVGESYTDKLIF.

This clone was observed a handful of times. The protein held in TCRdb is that of a much larger clone and does not match this DNA's translation at residue 8, likely because of a read error; the protein shown is translated from the DNA. The chain carries TRDV2 and TRDJ1, with no clear D. The ends were cut back, 0 bases at V and 3 bases at J, with 19 bases in the middle. Germline V gives CDR1 GEAIGNYY, CDR2 EKD. This CDR3 has 17 amino acids. The CDR3, as DNA: TGTGCCTGTGACACCGTTGCCCTCAGGAAACATGCCGATAAACTCATCTTT. Amino acid sequence: CACDTVALRKHADKLIF.

The sample holds a few counts of this clone. Only one base separates this from a far larger clonotype, so it likely reflects a read error. J is TRDJ1 and V is TRDV2; 13 positions match TRDD3. CDR1 is GEAIGNYY, CDR2 EKD, per germline. This CDR3 spans 22 amino acids. In nucleotides, the CDR3 is TGTGCCCGTGACCAATCGTACTGGGGGATACGTAGTACGCCATCGTACACCGATAAACTCATCTTT. This sequence encodes CARDQSYWGIRSTPSYTDKLIF.

Of note for this clone: A read error may produce the germline difference seen at one junction end. The sample has other DNA sequences that encode this CDR3 too. The chain recombines TRDV2 with TRDJ1, with D perhaps assigned TRDD2 or TRDD3 (5 bases each). The CDR3 is 19 residues long. Germline V gene lookup returns CDR1 GEAIGNYY and CDR2 EKD. CDR3 sequence (DNA): TGCGCCTGCGACTCCGTACCTACGATGGGGCTGGGCGATACCGATAAACTCATCTTT. It is translated as CACDSVPTMGLGDTDKLIF.

This clone was observed a few times. This sequence joins TRDV2 and TRDJ3, with TRDD3 identical over 8 bases. CDR3 length: 20 amino acids. Germline V gene lookup returns CDR1 GEAIGNYY and CDR2 EKD. V was pared by 3 bases and J by 0 bases, with 12 bases of the junction left unmatched. The CDR3 DNA reads TGTGCCTGTGACCCCTCATGGGGGATCCAGAGCTCCTGGGACACCCGACAGATGTTTTTC. Translating it yields CACDPSWGIQSSWDTRQMFF.

The chain uses TRDV2 and TRDJ1, with 13 positions matching TRDD3. The CDR3 sequence is 23 residues long. CDR1 is GEAIGNYY, CDR2 EKD, per germline. V dropped 1 base and J dropped 3; count of bases not matched to a gene: 25. CDR3 nucleotides: TGTGCCTGTGACACACTCCCTTCCCGCGCCGAACTGGGGGATACGCTTCACGCCGATAAACTCATCTTT. It specifies CACDTLPSRAELGDTLHADKLIF.

By proportion, this clone is medium-sized (0.01 to 0.1%). Within the sample, other DNA sequences also encode this same CDR3. The chain recombines TRDV2 with TRDJ3, with a weak D call TRDD3 (5 bases). V gave up 0 bases and J gave up 0 bases, with 17 bases separating them. CDR1 and CDR2 (germline): GEAIGNYY, EKD. The CDR3 has 20 residues. For the CDR3, the DNA is TGTGCCTGTGACACCGTCGCGGATATCAGGAGCTCCTGGGACACCCGACAGATGTTTTTC. This codes for CACDTVADIRSSWDTRQMFF.

The rearrangement uses TRDV2 and TRDJ1, with 12 bases identical to TRDD3. The length of the CDR3 is 25 residues. Losses at the gene ends were 0 bases for V and 2 bases for J; bases not matched to a gene: 30. CDR1 is GEAIGNYY and CDR2 is EKD in the germline V gene. The CDR3, as DNA: TGTGCCTGTGACACCGTCGGGTCCTCAAACGAGGGGAGCGTACTGGGGGATACCGTGACCGATAAACTCATCTTT. This translates into CACDTVGSSNEGSVLGDTVTDKLIF.

As concerns this clone: In the same sample, other DNA sequences code for this CDR3. The chain is built from TRDV1 and TRDJ1; D might be TRDD2 (6 bases). Germline CDR1 reads TSWWSYY; CDR2 reads QGS. There are 25 residues in the CDR3. The germline V and J ends were trimmed by 2 bases and 3 bases, with 43 bases remaining between them. CDR3 nucleotide sequence: TGTGCTCTTGGGGAAAGGGGGCTTCCTCCCCTCCTGGGATGGGTGTGGATAATAGGGTCCGATAAACTCATCTTT. It codes for CALGERGLPPLLGWVWIIGSDKLIF.

This clone was seen more than once but under ten times. This DNA translates differently at residue 16 from the TCRdb protein, which is that of a much larger clone; a read error is likely, and the protein shown is the DNA's own translation. This chain links TRDV2 with TRDJ1; 10 bases fit TRDD3. This CDR3 region has 18 residues. Germline lookup yields CDR1 GEAIGNYY and CDR2 EKD. CDR3 residues: CACDTVVGGGYSPDKPIF. The CDR3 bases are TGTGCCTGTGACACCGTCGTTGGTGGGGGATACAGCCCCGATAAACCCATCTTT.

This clone is medium-sized (0.01 to 0.1%) in the sample. CDR3 DNA sequence: TGTGCCTGTGACACCGTCGTCGACCCCACGACTGGGGATAATCGGACCGATAAACTCATCTTT. It specifies CACDTVVDPTTGDNRTDKLIF. The rearrangement uses TRDV2 and TRDJ1, with 7 bases identical to TRDD3. CDR1 is GEAIGNYY and CDR2 is EKD in the germline V gene. V shed 0 bases, J shed 2 bases, and the junction held 23 bases outside the gene matches. CDR3 length: 21 residues.

This clone was detected only a few times. This may stem from a read error, because a much larger clone lies one nucleotide away. The sample contains more than one DNA sequence encoding this CDR3. Here the CDR3 reads CACDTLGDTHTDKLIF. CDR3 DNA: TGTGCCTGTGACACACTGGGGGATACACACACAGATAAACTCATCTTT. This rearrangement joins TRDV2 to TRDJ1; 12 bases map to TRDD3. Germline V gene data show CDR1 as GEAIGNYY and CDR2 as EKD. The CDR3 length is 16 residues.

This clone showed up just a few times. A far larger clone is only one base removed, so a read error is likely. The same CDR3 arises from other DNA sequences in this sample as well. V usage is TRDV2 and J usage is TRDJ1; tentative D call: TRDD3 (6 bases). In germline, CDR1 is GEAIGNYY, CDR2 EKD. Trimming removed 2 bases from V and 0 bases from J, with 30 bases in between. CDR3 size: 21 residues. The CDR3 loop reads CACDRVLGSPSFPSYTDKLIF. In nucleotides, the CDR3 is TGTGCCTGTGACAGAGTACTGGGTTCTCCGTCGTTCCCCTCGTACACCGATAAACTCATCTTT.

This sequence joins TRDV2 and TRDJ1; 9 nucleotides line up with TRDD3. The CDR3 consists of 21 residues. Per germline, CDR1 GEAIGNYY and CDR2 EKD. Trimming at V came to 3 bases and at J to 0 bases, leaving 22 bases not matched to a gene. This chain's CDR3 is CACDSPMYWGSSATYTDKLIF. Here the CDR3 DNA reads TGTGCCTGTGACTCCCCCATGTACTGGGGGAGTTCGGCCACCTACACCGATAAACTCATCTTT.

Notes on this clone: The TCRdb record carries a much larger clone's protein, which differs from this DNA's translation at residue 7; a read error is the likely cause, and the protein listed here is the DNA translation. The V call is TRDV2, the J call TRDJ1, with 7 bases lining up with TRDD3. Germline values: CDR1 GEAIGNYY, CDR2 EKD. V lost 1 base, J lost 0 bases, and 10 bases stayed unmatched. This CDR3 contains 17 residues. CDR3 sequence reads: CACDTLRDTRYTDKLIF. Written as DNA, the CDR3 is TGTGCCTGTGACACTCTGAGGGATACCCGGTACACCGATAAACTCATCTTT.

This clone was seen a handful of times. The protein here is the DNA translation, as the TCRdb protein differs from it at residue 5. The chain couples TRDV2 to TRDJ1; TRDD3 matches 12 bases. CDR1 and CDR2 (germline): GEAIGNYY, EKD. The CDR3 loop spans 17 amino acids. V lost 4 bases, J lost 0 bases, and 8 bases stayed unmatched. In nucleotides, the CDR3 is TGTGCCTGTGAGTGGCTGGGGGATACGGGGTACACCGATAAACTCATCTTT. It codes for CACEWLGDTGYTDKLIF.

This clone is classed as medium-sized. The chain is built from TRDV2 and TRDJ1, with TRDD3 matching 11 bases. CDR1 GEAIGNYY and CDR2 EKD come from the germline V gene. The CDR3 runs 17 residues. Trimming took 0 bases from V and 0 from J; bases not matched to a gene: 5. The CDR3 DNA reads TGTGCCTGTGACACCGTAATGGGGGATACGGACACCGATAAACTCATCTTT. Translated: CACDTVMGDTDTDKLIF.

In its sample, this clone is medium-sized. V is TRDV1 and J is TRDJ1; 10 bases line up with TRDD3. The length of the CDR3 is 21 residues. CDR1 is TSWWSYY, CDR2 QGS, per germline. V shed 3 bases and J 3 bases; nucleotides not matched to a gene: 22. As DNA, the CDR3 is TGTGCTCTTGGGGAGTTCCCGTACTGGGGGATTGATAGTGGTGTAGCCGATAAACTCATCTTT. Amino acids: CALGEFPYWGIDSGVADKLIF.

Relative to its sample, this clone is large. The chain is built from TRDV2 and TRDJ1; TRDD3 agrees at 12 bases. The length of the CDR3 is 19 residues. Germline-derived CDR1 and CDR2 are GEAIGNYY and EKD. Trimming took 0 bases from V and 7 from J; bases not matched to a gene: 17. The CDR3 protein is CACDTILLGDTEGTGKLIF. CDR3 nucleotides: TGTGCCTGTGACACCATTCTACTGGGGGATACAGAAGGGACGGGTAAACTCATCTTT.

In its sample, this clone ranks as medium-sized. The rearrangement uses TRDV2 and TRDJ2, with 8 nucleotides matching TRDD3. V lost 1 base and J lost 7; bases outside the gene matches: 16. This CDR3 spans 18 amino acids. CDR1 is GEAIGNYY, CDR2 EKD, per germline. The CDR3 DNA reads as TGTGCCTGTGACACGTTGGAGACTGGGGGTCCTTTTAGAGCACAACTCTTCTTT. Translating gives CACDTLETGGPFRAQLFF.

With respect to this clone: This DNA translates differently at residue 3 from the TCRdb protein, which is that of a much larger clone; a read error is likely, and the protein shown is the DNA's own translation. The chain employs TRDV2 and TRDJ1; D uncertain. The CDR3 consists of 19 residues. Germline lookup yields CDR1 GEAIGNYY and CDR2 EKD. In DNA, the CDR3 is TGTGCCAGTGACACGGTAACGAATGGTGTGGAGACGTACACCGATAAACTCATCTTT. Its protein product is CASDTVTNGVETYTDKLIF.

The CDR3 reads CACDMVAGGPRTDKLIF. CDR3 DNA sequence: TGTGCCTGTGACATGGTGGCTGGGGGACCCCGCACCGATAAACTCATCTTT. This chain joins TRDV2 and TRDJ1; 8 bases map to TRDD3. This CDR3 is built from 17 residues. CDR1 GEAIGNYY and CDR2 EKD come from the germline V gene. Trimming cost V 2 bases and J 1 base; bases outside gene matches: 11.

With regard to this clone: Being one base from a much bigger clone, this may be a read error. The genes are TRDV2 and TRDJ1, with 8 bases identical to TRDD3. CDR1 and CDR2 from the germline V gene are GEAIGNYY and EKD. V lost 0 bases and J lost 13; bases outside the gene matches: 15. The CDR3 covers 15 residues. The CDR3 region has the DNA TGTGCCTGTGACACCGTCTCTGTACTGGGGGTCGAACCCATCTTT. Its translation: CACDTVSVLGVEPIF.